One and the same sample provided the 3 T cell receptor beta chains below, sequenced in a study of shared clonotypes between healthy human individuals (TCRdb year 2020). Libraries were prepared through the immunoSEQ multiplex PCR assay. Not all clones reach the TCRdb copy of this immuneACCESS table, which keeps in-frame sequences only. Checked studies attribute under half of the gap to unresolved V genes and leave the rest unexplained. The table for this sample lists some 790,000 clones; 72% of them were counted only once. The ten largest account for approximately 1.7% of the sample. Material: memory CD4+ T cells sorted from blood. The cell subset or site label on this specimen signifies: CD45RA-negative fraction. These receptors were obtained from a woman younger than 45 in good health.

The chain has TRBV6-6 and TRBJ2-3; TRBD1 aligns across 7 bases. The CDR3 length is 14 residues. The germline V gene has CDR1 MNHNY and CDR2 SVGAGI (reference sequence). V was pared by 5 bases and J by 2 bases, with 4 bases of the junction left unmatched. DNA for the CDR3: TGTGCCAGCAGTAGACAGGGTTCCACAGATACGCAGTATTTT. Translating gives CASSRQGSTDTQYF.

This clone appeared a single time. V is TRBV19 and J is TRBJ2-1, with a weak D call TRBD2 (6 bases). V gave up 6 bases and J gave up 0 bases, with 18 bases separating them. Germline loops: CDR1 LNHDA, CDR2 SQIVND (reference sequence). The CDR3 has 17 amino acids. The CDR3 DNA follows: TGTGCCAGTAGAAGGTCTGGCGGGGCGAGCTCCTACAATGAGCAGTTCTTC. Protein: CASRRSGGASSYNEQFF.

This clone was detected a few times. This chain joins TRBV11-3 and TRBJ2-7; tentatively, D is TRBD1 (5 bases). Per germline, CDR1 SGHNT and CDR2 YENEEA. The CDR3 has 15 amino acids. Trimming took off 5 bases at V and 7 bases at J, with 21 bases between the two ends. Here the CDR3 DNA reads TGTGCCAGCAGCCCGGGTTTTGCCAGTCCAGGGGAGCAGTACTTC. This codes for CASSPGFASPGEQYF.